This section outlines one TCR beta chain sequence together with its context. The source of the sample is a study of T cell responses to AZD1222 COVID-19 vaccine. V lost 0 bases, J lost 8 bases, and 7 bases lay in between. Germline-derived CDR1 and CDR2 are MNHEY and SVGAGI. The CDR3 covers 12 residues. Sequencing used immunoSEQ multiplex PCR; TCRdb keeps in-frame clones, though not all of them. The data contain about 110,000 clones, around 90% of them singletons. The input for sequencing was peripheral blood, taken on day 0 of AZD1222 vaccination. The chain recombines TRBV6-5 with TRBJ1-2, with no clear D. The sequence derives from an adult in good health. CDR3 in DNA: TGTGCCAGCAGTTACTCGAGCGAGGGCTACACCTTC. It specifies CASSYSSEGYTF.